The 16 T cell receptor beta chains below come from one sample, sequenced in a study of cytomegalovirus exposure and HLA in healthy donors. PCR used 60 Vbeta primers and 13 Jbeta primers. Only in-frame clones appear in the TCRdb table, and some are missing; sequencing was by immunoSEQ multiplex PCR. Found here are 160,000 or so clones, more than 60% of them singletons; the top ten hold roughly 6.4%. What was sequenced was PBMCs. Receptor source: a woman aged 40 to 50 in good health and CMV-seropositive.

The rearrangement links TRBV4-2 to TRBJ1-6; 9 positions agree with TRBD1. In germline, CDR1 is LGHNA, CDR2 YNFKEQ. The V and J ends lost 3 bases and 8 bases, in that order; junction bases with no gene match: 5. The CDR3 is made up of 15 amino acids. CDR3 sequence (DNA): TGTGCCAGCAGCCAGTTTGACAGGGGGGATTCACCCCTCCACTTT. It encodes CASSQFDRGDSPLHF.

The chain joins TRBV11-2 to TRBJ2-1; TRBD2 is a possible D gene (6 bases). Germline CDR1 is SGHAT and CDR2 is FQNNGV. Trimming removed 1 base at V and 12 bases at J, with 25 bases between. The CDR3 consists of 17 residues. CDR3 region: CASSLARLDKYKAGQFF. The CDR3 nucleotides are TGTGCCAGCAGCTTAGCCCGACTAGATAAATATAAGGCTGGGCAGTTCTTC.

This clone was seen a handful of times. In DNA, the CDR3 is TGTGCCAGTAGTCTCCAGACCGGGGAGCTGTTTTTT. It translates to CASSLQTGELFF. This rearrangement joins TRBV19 to TRBJ2-2, with unresolved D. Trimming stripped 5 bases from V and 5 bases from J, with 6 bases between. The CDR3 sequence is 12 residues long. The germline V gene has CDR1 LNHDA and CDR2 SQIVND (reference sequence). Based on the CDR3 plus reference TRBV19 and TRBJ2-2, the full variable domain is DGGITQSPKYLFRKEGQNVTLSCEQNLNHDAMYWYRQDPGQGLRLIYYSQIVNDFQKGDIAEGYSVSREKKESFPLTVTSAQKNPTAFYLCASSLQTGELFFGEGSRLTVL.

V and J are TRBV5-6 and TRBJ1-6; tentative D call: TRBD1 (6 bases). Trimming removed 4 bases from V and 10 bases from J, with 12 bases in between. Per the germline V gene, CDR1 is SGHDT and CDR2 is YYEEEE. CDR3 size: 13 residues. CDR3 in amino acids: CASSPNRESPLHF. Here the CDR3 DNA reads TGTGCCAGCAGCCCTAACAGGGAATCACCCCTCCACTTT.

The rearrangement links TRBV4-3 to TRBJ2-5; a weak D match, TRBD2 (6 bases). Germline lookup yields CDR1 LGHNA and CDR2 YSLEER. The CDR3 spans 14 residues. V lost 0 bases, J lost 7 bases, and 12 bases lay in between. The CDR3 reads CASSQERGAGTQYF. CDR3 coding DNA: TGCGCCAGCAGCCAAGAGCGCGGGGCGGGGACCCAGTACTTC.

The rearrangement joins TRBV5-1 to TRBJ2-7; TRBD1 matches at 8 bases. V trimming: 1 base; J trimming: 3 bases; junction bases outside the gene matches: 15. Germline-derived CDR1 and CDR2 are SGHRS and YFSETQ. The CDR3 is made up of 18 amino acids. In nucleotides, the CDR3 is TGCGCCAGCAGCTTGTGGGCCATAGGACAGGGTCAATACTACGAGCAGTACTTC. Its protein is CASSLWAIGQGQYYEQYF. Together with reference TRBV5-1 and TRBJ2-7, the CDR3 gives the full variable domain: KAGVTQTPRYLIKTRGQQVTLSCSPISGHRSVSWYQQTPGQGLQFLFEYFSETQRNKGNFPGRFSGRQFSNSRSEMNVSTLELGDSALYLCASSLWAIGQGQYYEQYFGPGTRLTVT.

This rearrangement joins TRBV2 to TRBJ2-5, with 11 bases fitting TRBD2. The CDR3 length is 17 residues. Germline-derived CDR1 and CDR2 are SNHLY and FYNNEI. J gave up 1 base and V 5 bases, and 9 bases lay outside the gene matches. The CDR3 reads CASSSVLGLAAQETQYF. The CDR3 DNA is TGTGCCAGCAGTTCCGTGCTGGGACTAGCGGCCCAAGAGACCCAGTACTTC.

The chain uses TRBV11-2 and TRBJ2-5; 8 nucleotides align to TRBD2. The V gene end was trimmed by 5 bases and the J gene end by 2 bases; junction bases not matched to a gene: 10. Germline V lookup: CDR1 SGHAT, CDR2 FQNNGV. CDR3 length equals 16 residues. The CDR3 coding sequence is TGTGCCAGCAGCCAGACGGGAGGGGTACGACAAGAGACCCAGTACTTC. Its protein is CASSQTGGVRQETQYF.

This sequence joins TRBV5-8 and TRBJ1-4; TRBD1 agrees at 7 bases. Germline values: CDR1 SGHTS, CDR2 YDEGEE. Unmatched junction bases numbered 9, after V lost 5 bases and J lost 8 bases. The CDR3 runs to 14 residues. Here the CDR3 reads CASSLTGLEEKLFF. CDR3 coding DNA: TGTGCCAGCAGTTTGACAGGGCTTGAAGAAAAACTGTTTTTT.

The rearrangement uses TRBV5-3 and TRBJ2-2; D possibly corresponds to TRBD1 (6 bases). TRBV5-3 is an ORF, with its function uncertain. Trimming pared 4 bases from V and 1 base from J, leaving 14 bases between. This CDR3 contains 16 residues. CDR3 region: CARSPPGQVNTGELFF. The CDR3 nucleotides are TGTGCCAGAAGCCCACCGGGACAAGTGAACACCGGGGAGCTGTTTTTT.

With respect to this clone: The sample holds other DNA sequences that translate to the same CDR3. The chain carries TRBV7-2 and TRBJ1-2, with 8 bases lining up with TRBD1. Germline CDR1 reads SGHTA; CDR2 reads FQGNSA. This CDR3 region has 13 residues. The V segment lost 3 bases and the J segment 8 bases; nucleotides outside the gene matches: 5. The CDR3 DNA reads as TGTGCCAGCAGCTTGGACAGGGTCGGGGGCTACACCTTC. Protein: CASSLDRVGGYTF. Combining the CDR3 with reference TRBV7-2 and TRBJ1-2 gives the whole variable domain GAGVSQSPSNKVTEKGKDVELRCDPISGHTALYWYRQSLGQGLEFLIYFQGNSAPDKSGLPSDRFSAERTGGSVSTLTIQRTQQEDSAVYLCASSLDRVGGYTFGSGTRLTVV.

This chain connects TRBV11-2 to TRBJ2-7, with 7 nucleotides matching TRBD2. From germline, CDR1 is SGHAT and CDR2 FQNNGV. The CDR3 extends over 15 amino acids. After removal of 5 bases from V and 3 bases from J, the junction contained 10 bases not matched to a gene. The CDR3 sequence: CASSGSPGGLYEQYF. The CDR3 coding sequence is TGTGCCAGCAGCGGCTCACCGGGAGGACTCTACGAGCAGTACTTC.

This clone was counted once. The chain uses TRBV4-1 and TRBJ2-2, with 9 bases aligning to TRBD1. The germline V gene encodes CDR1 MGHRA and CDR2 YSYEKL. This CDR3 has 14 amino acids. Germline trimming cut 2 bases from V and 6 bases from J; bases unmatched to any gene: 1. The CDR3 sequence: CASSQRQGAGELFF. CDR3 coding DNA: TGCGCCAGCAGCCAACGACAGGGGGCCGGGGAGCTGTTTTTT.

This chain links TRBV7-3 with TRBJ2-3; 8 nucleotides match TRBD1. V shed 4 bases, J shed 2 bases, and the junction held 5 bases outside the gene matches. The CDR3 spans 15 residues. From germline, CDR1 is SGHTA and CDR2 FQGTGA. The CDR3 DNA is TGTGCCAGCAGCTCCGGACAGGGATACACAGATACGCAGTATTTT. It encodes CASSSGQGYTDTQYF.

This clone has just a few counts. This likely reflects a read error, since a far larger clone is one base away. The chain couples TRBV7-9 to TRBJ1-2; 7 bases align to TRBD1. The CDR3 has 13 amino acids. From germline, CDR1 is SEHNR and CDR2 FQNEAQ (reference sequence). The CDR3 bases are TGTTCCAGCAGCTCAACAGGGGCCCGCGGCTACACCTTC. Its protein is CSSSSTGARGYTF.

This clone appeared a single time. V gene TRBV11-3 combines with J gene TRBJ2-7; D uncertain. The V gene lost 6 bases and the J gene lost 3 bases, with 12 bases spanning the gap. Per the germline V gene, CDR1 is SGHNT and CDR2 is YENEEA. This CDR3 region has 13 residues. CDR3 region: CASSQTVNYEQYF. As DNA, the CDR3 is TGTGCCAGCAGTCAAACAGTGAACTACGAGCAGTACTTC.